This TCR beta chain was sequenced in a study of T cell responses to AZD1222 COVID-19 vaccine. Libraries were prepared by immunoSEQ multiplex PCR; TCRdb keeps only in-frame clonotypes and omits some of them. The repertoire holds fewer than 180,000 clones, with 75% to 95% as singletons. CDR3 length: 14 amino acids. Points from the study as a whole: Elevations in Spike-specific TCR breadth and depth followed administration of two AZD1222 doses. The span of vaccine-associated CD4 TCRs extended across spike, with dominance at 160-218 and 743-854. Clonal diversity may have been underestimated, and the donors were mostly white British, with more females than males.

Note on this clone: Its antigen remains unknown.

Pooled in the analysis were second doses at about 4 or about 12 weeks. The rearrangement links TRBV21-1 to TRBJ2-1; no DNA check was done on the table's D call, TRBD2. TRBV21-1 is deemed a pseudogene. The origin of this receptor is an adult who received the AZD1222 COVID-19 vaccine. The source material was peripheral blood, sampled 28 days after the second AZD1222 dose. The CDR3 sequence: CASSRRTKSPGRVF. In DNA, the CDR3 is TGTGCCAGCAGCCGCCGGACAAAGTCCCCGGGGAGGGTCTTC.